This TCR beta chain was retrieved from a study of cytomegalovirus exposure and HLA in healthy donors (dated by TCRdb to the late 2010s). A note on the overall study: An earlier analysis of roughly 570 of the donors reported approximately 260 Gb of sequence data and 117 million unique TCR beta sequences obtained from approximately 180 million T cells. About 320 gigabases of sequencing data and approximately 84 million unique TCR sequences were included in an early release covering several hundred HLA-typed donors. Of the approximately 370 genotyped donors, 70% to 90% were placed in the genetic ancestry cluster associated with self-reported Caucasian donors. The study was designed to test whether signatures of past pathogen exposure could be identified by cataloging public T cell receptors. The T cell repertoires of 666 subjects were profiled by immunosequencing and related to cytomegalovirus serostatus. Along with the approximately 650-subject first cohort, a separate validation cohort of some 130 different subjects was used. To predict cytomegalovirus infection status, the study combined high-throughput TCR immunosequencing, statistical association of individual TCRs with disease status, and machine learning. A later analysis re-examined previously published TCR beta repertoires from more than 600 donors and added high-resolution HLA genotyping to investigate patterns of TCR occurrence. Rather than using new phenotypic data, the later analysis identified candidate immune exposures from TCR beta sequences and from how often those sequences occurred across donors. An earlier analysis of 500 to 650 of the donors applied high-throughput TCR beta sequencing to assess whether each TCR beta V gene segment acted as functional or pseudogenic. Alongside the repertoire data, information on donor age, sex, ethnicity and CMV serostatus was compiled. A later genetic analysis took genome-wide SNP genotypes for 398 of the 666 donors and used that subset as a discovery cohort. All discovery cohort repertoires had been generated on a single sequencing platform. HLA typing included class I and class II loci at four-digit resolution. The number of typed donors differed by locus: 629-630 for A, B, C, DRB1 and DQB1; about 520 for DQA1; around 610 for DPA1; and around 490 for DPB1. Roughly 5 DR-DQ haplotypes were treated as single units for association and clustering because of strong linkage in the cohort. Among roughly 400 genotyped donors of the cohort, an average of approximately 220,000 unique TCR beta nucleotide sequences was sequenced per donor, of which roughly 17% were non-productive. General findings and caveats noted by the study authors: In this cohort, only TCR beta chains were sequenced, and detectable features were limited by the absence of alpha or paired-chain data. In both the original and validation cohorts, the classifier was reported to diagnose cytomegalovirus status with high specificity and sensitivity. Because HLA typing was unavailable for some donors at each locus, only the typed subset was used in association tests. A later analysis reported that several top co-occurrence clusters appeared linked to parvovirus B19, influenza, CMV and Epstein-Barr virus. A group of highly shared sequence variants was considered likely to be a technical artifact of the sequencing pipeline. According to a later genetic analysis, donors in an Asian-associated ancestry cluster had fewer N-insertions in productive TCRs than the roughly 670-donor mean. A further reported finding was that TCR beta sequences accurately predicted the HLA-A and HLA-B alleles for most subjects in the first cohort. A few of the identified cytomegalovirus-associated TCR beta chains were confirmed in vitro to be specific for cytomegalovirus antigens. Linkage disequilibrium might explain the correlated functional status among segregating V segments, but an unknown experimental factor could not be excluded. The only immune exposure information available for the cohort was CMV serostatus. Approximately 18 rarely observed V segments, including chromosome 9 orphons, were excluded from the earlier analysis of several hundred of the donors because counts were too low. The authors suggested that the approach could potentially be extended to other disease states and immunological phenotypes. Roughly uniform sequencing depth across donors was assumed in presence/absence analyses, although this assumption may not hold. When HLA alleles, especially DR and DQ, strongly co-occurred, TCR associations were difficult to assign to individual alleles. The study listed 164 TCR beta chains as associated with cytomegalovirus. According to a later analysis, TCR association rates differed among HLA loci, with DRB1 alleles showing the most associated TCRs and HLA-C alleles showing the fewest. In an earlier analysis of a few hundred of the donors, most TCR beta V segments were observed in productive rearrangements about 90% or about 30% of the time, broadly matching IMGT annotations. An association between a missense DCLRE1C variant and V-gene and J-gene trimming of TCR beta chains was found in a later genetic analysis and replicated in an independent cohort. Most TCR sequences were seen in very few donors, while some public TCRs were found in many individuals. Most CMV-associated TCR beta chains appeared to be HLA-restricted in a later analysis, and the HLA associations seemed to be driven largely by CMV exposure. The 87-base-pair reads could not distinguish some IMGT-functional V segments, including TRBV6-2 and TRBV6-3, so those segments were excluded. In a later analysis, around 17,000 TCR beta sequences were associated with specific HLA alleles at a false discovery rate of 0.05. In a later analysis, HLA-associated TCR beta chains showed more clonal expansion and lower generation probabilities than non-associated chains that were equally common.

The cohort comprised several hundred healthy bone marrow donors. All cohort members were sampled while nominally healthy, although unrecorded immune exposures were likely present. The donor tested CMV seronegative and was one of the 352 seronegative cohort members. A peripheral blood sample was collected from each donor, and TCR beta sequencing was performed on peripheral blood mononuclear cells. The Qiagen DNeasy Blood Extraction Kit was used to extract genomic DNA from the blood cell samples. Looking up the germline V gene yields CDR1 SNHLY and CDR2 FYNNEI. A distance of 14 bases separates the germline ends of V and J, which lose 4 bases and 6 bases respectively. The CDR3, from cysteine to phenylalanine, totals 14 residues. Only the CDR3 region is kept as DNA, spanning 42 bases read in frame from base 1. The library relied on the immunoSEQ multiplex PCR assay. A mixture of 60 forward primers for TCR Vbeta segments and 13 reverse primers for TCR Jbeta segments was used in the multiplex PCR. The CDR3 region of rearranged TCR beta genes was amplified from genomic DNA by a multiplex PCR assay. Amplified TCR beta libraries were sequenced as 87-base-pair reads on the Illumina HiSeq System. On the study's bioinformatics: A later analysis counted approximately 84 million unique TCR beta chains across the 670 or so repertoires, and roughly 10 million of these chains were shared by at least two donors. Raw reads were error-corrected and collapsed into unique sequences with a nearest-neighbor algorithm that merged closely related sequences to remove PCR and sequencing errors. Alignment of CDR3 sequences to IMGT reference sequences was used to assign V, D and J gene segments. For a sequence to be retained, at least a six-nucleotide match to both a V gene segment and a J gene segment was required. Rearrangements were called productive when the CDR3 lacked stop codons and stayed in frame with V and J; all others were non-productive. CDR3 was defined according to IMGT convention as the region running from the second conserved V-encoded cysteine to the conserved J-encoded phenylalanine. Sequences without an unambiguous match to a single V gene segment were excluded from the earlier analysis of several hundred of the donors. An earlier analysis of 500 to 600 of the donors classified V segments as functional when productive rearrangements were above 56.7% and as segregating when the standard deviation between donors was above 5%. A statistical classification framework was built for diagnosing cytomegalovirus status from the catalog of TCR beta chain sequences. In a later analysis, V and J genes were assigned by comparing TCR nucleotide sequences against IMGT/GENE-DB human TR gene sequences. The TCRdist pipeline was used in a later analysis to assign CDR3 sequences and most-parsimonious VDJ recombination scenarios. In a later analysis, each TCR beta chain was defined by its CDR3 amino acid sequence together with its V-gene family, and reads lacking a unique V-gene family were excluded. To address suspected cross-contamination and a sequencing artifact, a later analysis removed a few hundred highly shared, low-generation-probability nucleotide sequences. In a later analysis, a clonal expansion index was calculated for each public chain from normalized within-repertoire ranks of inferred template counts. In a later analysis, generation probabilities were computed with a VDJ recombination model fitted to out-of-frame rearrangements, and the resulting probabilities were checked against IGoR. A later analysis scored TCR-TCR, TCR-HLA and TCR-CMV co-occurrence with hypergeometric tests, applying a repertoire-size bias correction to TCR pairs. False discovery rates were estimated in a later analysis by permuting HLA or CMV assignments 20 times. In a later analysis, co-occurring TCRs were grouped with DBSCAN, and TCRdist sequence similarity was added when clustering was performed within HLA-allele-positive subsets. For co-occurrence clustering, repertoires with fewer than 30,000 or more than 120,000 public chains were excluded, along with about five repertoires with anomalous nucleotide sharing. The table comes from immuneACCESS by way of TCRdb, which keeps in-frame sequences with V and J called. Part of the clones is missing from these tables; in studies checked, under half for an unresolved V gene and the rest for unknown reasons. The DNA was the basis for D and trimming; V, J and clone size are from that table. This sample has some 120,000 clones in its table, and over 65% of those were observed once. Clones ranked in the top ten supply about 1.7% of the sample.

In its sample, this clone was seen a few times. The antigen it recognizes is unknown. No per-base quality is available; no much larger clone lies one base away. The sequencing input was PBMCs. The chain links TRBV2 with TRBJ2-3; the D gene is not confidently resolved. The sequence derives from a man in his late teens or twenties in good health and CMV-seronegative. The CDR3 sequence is CASSVYSSLDTQYF. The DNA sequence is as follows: TGTGCCAGCAGTGTATATAGTAGTCTGGATACGCAGTATTTT. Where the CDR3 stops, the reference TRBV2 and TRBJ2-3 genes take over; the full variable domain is EPEVTQTPSHQVTQMGQEVILRCVPISNHLYFYWYRQILGQKVEFLVSFYNNEISEKSEIFDDQFSVERPDGSNFTLKIRSTKLEDSAMYFCASSVYSSLDTQYFGPGTRLTVL.